This record looks at one TCR beta chain sequence and its context. CDR3 length equals 13 residues. Trimming took 5 bases from V and 4 from J, leaving 8 bases between them. The germline gives CDR1 SGHNT, CDR2 YENEEA. TCRdb reprocessed the PCR reads using MiXCR. The sample holds 30,000 to 40,000 clones; about a fifth are singletons and the top ten take roughly 3%. This record comes from a study of metastatic and nonmetastatic thyroid tumors. No treatment had been given to any patient before thyroid surgery. The chain uses TRBV11-3 and TRBJ2-2; no clear D gene. The TCR sequence derives from a male donor with papillary thyroid cancer or a benign thyroid nodule (not recorded which). Some clones in this sample may be carry-over from other donors' samples. The sequencing input was tumor tissue. The CDR3 sequence is CASSPRGTGELFF. The CDR3 coding sequence is TGTGCCAGCAGCCCACGTGGCACCGGGGAGCTGTTTTTT.